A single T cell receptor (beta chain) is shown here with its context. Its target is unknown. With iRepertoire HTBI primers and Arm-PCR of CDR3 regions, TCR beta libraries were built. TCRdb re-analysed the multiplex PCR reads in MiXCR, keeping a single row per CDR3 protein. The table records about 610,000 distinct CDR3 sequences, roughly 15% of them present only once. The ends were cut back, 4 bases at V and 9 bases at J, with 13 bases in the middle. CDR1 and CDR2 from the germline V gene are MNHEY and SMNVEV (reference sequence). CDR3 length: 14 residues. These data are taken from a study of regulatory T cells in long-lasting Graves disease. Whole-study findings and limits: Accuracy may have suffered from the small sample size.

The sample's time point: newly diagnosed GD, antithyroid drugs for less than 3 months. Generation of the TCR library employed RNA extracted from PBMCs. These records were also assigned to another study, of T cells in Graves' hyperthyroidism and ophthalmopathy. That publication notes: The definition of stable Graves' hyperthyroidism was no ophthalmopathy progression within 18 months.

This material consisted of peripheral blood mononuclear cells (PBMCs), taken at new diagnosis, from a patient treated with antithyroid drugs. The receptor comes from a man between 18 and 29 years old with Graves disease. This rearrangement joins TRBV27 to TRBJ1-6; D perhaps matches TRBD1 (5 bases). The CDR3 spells CASSSDLGVSPLHF. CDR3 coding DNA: TGTGCCAGCAGTTCGGACCTGGGGGTTTCACCCCTCCACTTT.